The next 32 T cell receptor beta chains were all read from a single sample in a study of blood T cell repertoires in COVID-19. Clones were read by immunoSEQ multiplex PCR, and TCRdb kept only the in-frame ones, dropping some. This sample has about 58,000 clones, with roughly 90% found just once. Sequences were obtained from peripheral blood. The receptors were sampled from a woman aged 45-59 years with active or convalescent COVID-19.

The chain employs TRBV9 and TRBJ1-4; D possibly corresponds to TRBD1 (5 bases). In germline, CDR1 is SGDLS, CDR2 YYNGEE. The CDR3 consists of 15 residues. V gave up 0 bases and J gave up 3 bases, with 9 bases separating them. Here the CDR3 DNA reads TGTGCCAGCAGCGTAGGCGGGGGAGCTAATGAAAAACTGTTTTTT. Protein product: CASSVGGGANEKLFF.

The chain joins TRBV6-6 to TRBJ2-1, with D maybe TRBD2 (6 bases). Trimming removed 0 bases at V and 9 bases at J, with 15 bases between. CDR3 size: 15 residues. Germline V gene sequence: CDR1 MNHNY, CDR2 SVGAGI (reference sequence). CDR3 loop: CASSYSDGGISEQFF. The CDR3 DNA reads TGTGCCAGCAGTTACTCGGATGGCGGGATCAGTGAGCAGTTCTTC.

This clone showed up just once. This sequence joins TRBV28 and TRBJ2-7, with 8 bases matching TRBD1. With V trimmed by 6 bases and J by 6 bases, 7 bases remained unmatched. Germline V gene data show CDR1 as MDHEN and CDR2 as SYDVKM. This CDR3 region has 13 residues. CDR3 residues: CASRPGQAFEQYF. Written as DNA, the CDR3 is TGTGCCAGCAGGCCGGGACAGGCTTTCGAGCAGTACTTC.

The V gene is TRBV6-1, the J gene TRBJ1-2; D is undetermined. CDR1 MNHNS and CDR2 SASEGT come from the germline V gene. V shed 1 base and J shed 6 bases, with 6 bases lying between them. The CDR3 spans 12 residues. CDR3 loop: CASSEGSDGYTF. The DNA of the CDR3 is TGTGCCAGCAGTGAAGGCTCGGATGGCTACACCTTC.

This clone was counted a single time. J is TRBJ1-6 and V is TRBV7-9; 7 bases line up with TRBD1. Trimming took 5 bases from V and 0 from J; bases not matched to a gene: 7. Germline V CDR1 and CDR2: SEHNR, FQNEAQ (reference sequence). The CDR3 totals 17 residues. The CDR3 protein is CASSVRDSSSYNSPLHF. The CDR3, as DNA: TGTGCCAGCAGCGTGAGGGACAGCAGCTCCTATAATTCACCCCTCCACTTT.

In this sample, this clone turned up once. The chain uses TRBV6-6 and TRBJ1-3; D possibly corresponds to TRBD1 (5 bases). This CDR3 is 14 amino acids long. Between the trimmed V and J ends, which lost 3 bases and 2 bases, there was a span of 8 bases. The germline V gene has CDR1 MNHNY and CDR2 SVGAGI (reference sequence). The chain's CDR3 is CASSYSGAGNTIYF. The CDR3 nucleotides are TGTGCCAGCAGTTATTCGGGGGCTGGAAACACCATATATTTT.

The CDR3: CASSTQETEAFF. CDR3 bases: TGTGCCAGCAGCACACAGGAGACTGAAGCTTTCTTT. V gene TRBV6-5 combines with J gene TRBJ1-1, with D possibly being TRBD1 (5 bases). Germline loops: CDR1 MNHEY, CDR2 SVGAGI. The CDR3 length is 12 residues. Trimming shortened V by 6 bases and J by 5 bases, and 10 bases separated the two germline ends.

This clone was picked up a small number of times. The chain combines TRBV19 with TRBJ1-5, with 7 bases lining up with TRBD1. The germline CDR1 and CDR2 sequences are LNHDA and SQIVND (reference sequence). After removal of 6 bases from V and 2 bases from J, the junction contained 13 bases not matched to a gene. The CDR3 totals 17 residues. The CDR3 region is CASRPDTGAGGNQPQHF. CDR3 coding DNA: TGTGCCAGTAGGCCCGACACAGGGGCGGGCGGCAATCAGCCCCAGCATTTT. Full variable domain (remainder filled in from reference TRBV19 and TRBJ1-5): DGGITQSPKYLFRKEGQNVTLSCEQNLNHDAMYWYRQDPGQGLRLIYYSQIVNDFQKGDIAEGYSVSREKKESFPLTVTSAQKNPTAFYLCASRPDTGAGGNQPQHFGDGTRLSIL.

CDR3 amino acids: CASSVGVSGRSDEQYF. DNA of the CDR3: TGTGCCAGCAGCGTAGGGGTGAGCGGGAGGTCCGACGAGCAGTACTTC. V gene TRBV9 combines with J gene TRBJ2-7; 9 positions agree with TRBD2. The J segment lost 5 bases and the V segment lost 0 bases, leaving 9 bases of the junction unmatched. This CDR3 has 16 amino acids. Germline V gene data show CDR1 as SGDLS and CDR2 as YYNGEE.

The chain combines TRBV11-2 with TRBJ1-6; the match to TRBD1 covers 7 bases. Unmatched junction bases numbered 5, after V lost 5 bases and J lost 7 bases. This CDR3 has 14 residues. Germline CDR1 is SGHAT and CDR2 is FQNNGV. CDR3 protein: CASSPGQSNSPLHF. DNA for the CDR3: TGTGCCAGCAGCCCGGGACAGTCCAATTCACCCCTCCACTTT.

The CDR3 region is CAISPTRVNTEAFF. The CDR3 DNA is TGTGCCATCAGCCCGACTCGAGTTAACACTGAAGCTTTCTTT. The J gene is TRBJ1-1, the V gene TRBV2; no definite D call. The germline gives CDR1 SNHLY, CDR2 FYNNEI. The V end lost 10 bases, the J end lost 2 bases, and 17 bases lay between the germline ends. This CDR3 comprises 14 residues.

Note on this clone: The same CDR3 can be traced to other DNA sequences in this sample. The chain is built from TRBV4-2 and TRBJ1-5; 9 bases line up with TRBD1. The CDR3 spans 16 residues. Germline-derived CDR1 and CDR2 are LGHNA and YNFKEQ. V dropped 1 base and J dropped 6; count of bases not matched to a gene: 7. The CDR3 reads CASSQGPGQGTQPQHF. In DNA, the CDR3 is TGTGCCAGCAGCCAAGGGCCGGGACAGGGTACTCAGCCCCAGCATTTT.

The chain joins TRBV5-6 to TRBJ2-3; D remains ambiguous. The germline V gene encodes CDR1 SGHDT and CDR2 YYEEEE. This CDR3 has 13 amino acids. Trimming stripped 4 bases from V and 3 bases from J, with 9 bases between. The CDR3 region has the DNA TGTGCCAGCAGCGTGGTGTCGACAGATACGCAGTATTTT. Residues: CASSVVSTDTQYF.

CDR3 residues: CASSQGPGQGQWWQETQYF. In nucleotides, the CDR3 is TGTGCCAGCAGCCAAGGCCCCGGACAGGGGCAGTGGTGGCAAGAGACCCAGTACTTC. The chain couples TRBV14 to TRBJ2-5, with 9 bases matching TRBD1. V gave up 1 base and J gave up 2 bases; unmatched junction bases: 14. CDR1 is SGHDN, CDR2 FVKESK, per germline. The CDR3 sequence is 19 residues long.

The chain combines TRBV9 with TRBJ2-3, with no clear D. V was pared by 4 bases and J by 1 base, with 13 bases between. Germline V gene lookup returns CDR1 SGDLS and CDR2 YYNGEE. This CDR3 has 15 amino acids. CDR3: CASSQAGIRTDTQYF. The DNA of the CDR3 is TGTGCCAGCAGCCAAGCAGGCATCCGCACAGATACGCAGTATTTT. Drawing the rest from reference TRBV9 and TRBJ2-3, the complete variable domain is DSGVTQTPKHLITATGQRVTLRCSPRSGDLSVYWYQQSLDQGLQFLIQYYNGEERAKGNILERFSAQQFPDLHSELNLSSLELGDSALYFCASSQAGIRTDTQYFGPGTRLTVL.

The chain uses TRBV11-3 and TRBJ2-1; 11 bases map to TRBD2. Germline trimming cut 5 bases from V and 4 bases from J; bases unmatched to any gene: 4. Germline values: CDR1 SGHNT, CDR2 YENEEA. The CDR3 sequence is 15 residues long. CDR3 in DNA: TGTGCCAGCAGCATAGCGGGAGGGGGATACAATGAGCAGTTCTTC. It is translated as CASSIAGGGYNEQFF. Combining the CDR3 with reference TRBV11-3 and TRBJ2-1 gives the whole variable domain EAGVVQSPRYKIIEKKQPVAFWCNPISGHNTLYWYLQNLGQGPELLIRYENEEAVDDSQLPKDRFSAERLKGVDSTLKIQPAELGDSAVYLCASSIAGGGYNEQFFGPGTRLTVL.

The chain has TRBV18 and TRBJ2-1; 11 bases match TRBD2. This CDR3 is 17 amino acids long. Per germline, CDR1 KGHSH and CDR2 LQKENI. After removal of 4 bases from V and 7 bases from J, the junction contained 12 bases not matched to a gene. The CDR3: CASSLLGLAGGPNEQFF. As DNA, the CDR3 is TGTGCCAGCTCACTTTTGGGCCTAGCGGGAGGTCCGAATGAGCAGTTCTTC. Together with reference TRBV18 and TRBJ2-1, the CDR3 gives the full variable domain: NAGVMQNPRHLVRRRGQEARLRCSPMKGHSHVYWYRQLPEEGLKFMVYLQKENIIDESGMPKERFSAEFPKEGPSILRIQQVVRGDSAAYFCASSLLGLAGGPNEQFFGPGTRLTVL.

The CDR3 coding sequence is TGTGCCAGTAGTGAGGTCCGCAATCAGCCCCAGCATTTT. Translation: CASSEVRNQPQHF. The rearrangement uses TRBV19 and TRBJ1-5; D not certain. Between the trimmed V and J ends, which lost 5 bases and 2 bases, there was a span of 7 bases. Germline CDR1 and CDR2: LNHDA and SQIVND (reference sequence). CDR3 size: 13 residues.

This sequence joins TRBV18 and TRBJ2-2; 10 bases are shared with TRBD2. Germline CDR1 and CDR2: KGHSH and LQKENI. The CDR3 runs to 18 residues. V shed 3 bases and J 3 bases; nucleotides not matched to a gene: 10. Here the CDR3 reads CASSPGLAGGGDTGELFF. For the CDR3, the DNA is TGTGCCAGCTCACCCGGCTTAGCGGGAGGTGGTGACACCGGGGAGCTGTTTTTT.

The V gene is TRBV2, the J gene TRBJ2-5; 13 bases fit TRBD2. CDR1 and CDR2 (germline): SNHLY, FYNNEI. With 7 bases clipped from V and 5 bases from J, the junction kept 7 bases outside the gene matches. The CDR3 is made up of 15 amino acids. CDR3 DNA sequence: TGTGCCAGCACCCAAGGACTAGCGGGAGAGGAGACCCAGTACTTC. Amino acid sequence: CASTQGLAGEETQYF. The whole variable domain, remainder taken from reference TRBV2 and TRBJ2-5, is EPEVTQTPSHQVTQMGQEVILRCVPISNHLYFYWYRQILGQKVEFLVSFYNNEISEKSEIFDDQFSVERPDGSNFTLKIRSTKLEDSAMYFCASTQGLAGEETQYFGPGTRLLVL.

This clone was seen a single time. The V and J genes are TRBV11-3 and TRBJ2-3; a possible D gene is TRBD1 (5 bases). The germline V and J ends were trimmed by 5 bases and 1 base, with 10 bases remaining between them. The CDR3 runs 14 residues. Germline V gene lookup returns CDR1 SGHNT and CDR2 YENEEA. The chain's CDR3 is CASSPQTGTDTQYF. CDR3 DNA sequence: TGTGCCAGCAGCCCCCAGACAGGCACAGATACGCAGTATTTT.

The chain carries TRBV19 and TRBJ2-3, with unresolved D. From germline, CDR1 is LNHDA and CDR2 SQIVND (reference sequence). Trimming left V 1 base short and J 0 bases short, with 8 bases between. The CDR3 consists of 15 residues. CDR3 protein: CASSIVETSTDTQYF. CDR3 bases: TGTGCCAGTAGTATAGTCGAGACTAGCACAGATACGCAGTATTTT. Drawing the rest from reference TRBV19 and TRBJ2-3, the complete variable domain is DGGITQSPKYLFRKEGQNVTLSCEQNLNHDAMYWYRQDPGQGLRLIYYSQIVNDFQKGDIAEGYSVSREKKESFPLTVTSAQKNPTAFYLCASSIVETSTDTQYFGPGTRLTVL.

V usage is TRBV13 and J usage is TRBJ2-5; D unclear. V was pared by 1 base and J by 0 bases, with 3 bases between. The CDR3 contains 13 residues. The germline V gene encodes CDR1 PRHDT and CDR2 FYEKMQ (reference sequence). This CDR3 reads CASSLADQETQYF. The CDR3 bases are TGTGCCAGCAGCTTAGCGGACCAAGAGACCCAGTACTTC.

The chain carries TRBV5-4 and TRBJ2-1, with 8 bases identical to TRBD2. The CDR3 has 15 residues. From germline, CDR1 is SGHNT and CDR2 YYREEE (reference sequence). V was clipped by 7 bases and J by 3 bases; unmatched bases: 9. The chain's CDR3 is CASQLSGRGYNEQFF. The CDR3 DNA reads as TGTGCCAGCCAGTTAAGCGGGAGAGGCTACAATGAGCAGTTCTTC.

This rearrangement joins TRBV6-6 to TRBJ1-2; a possible D gene is TRBD1 (6 bases). Germline CDR1 is MNHNY and CDR2 is SVGAGI (reference sequence). Trimming removed 5 bases at V and 4 bases at J, with 11 bases between. CDR3 size: 13 residues. The CDR3 is CASSGEGGYGYTF. DNA for the CDR3: TGTGCCAGCAGTGGTGAAGGGGGCTATGGCTACACCTTC.

The chain has TRBV19 and TRBJ2-2; TRBD1 aligns across 10 bases. V shed 4 bases, J shed 7 bases, and the junction held 9 bases outside the gene matches. Germline assignment: CDR1 LNHDA and CDR2 SQIVND (reference sequence). This CDR3 region has 16 residues. This CDR3 reads CASSTPGQGLNGELFF. CDR3 in DNA: TGTGCCAGTAGTACCCCGGGACAGGGGCTTAACGGGGAGCTGTTTTTT.

The chain combines TRBV9 with TRBJ1-1; D gene unclear. This CDR3 is 15 amino acids long. Germline V gene lookup returns CDR1 SGDLS and CDR2 YYNGEE. With 3 bases removed from V and 2 bases from J, the gap between germline ends came to 14 bases. CDR3 bases: TGTGCCAGCAGCGCAGTAGCAGAGCGAAACACTGAAGCTTTCTTT. This gives the protein CASSAVAERNTEAFF.

This chain uses TRBV11-2 with TRBJ1-4, with a tentative D call TRBD1 (5 bases). This CDR3 region has 20 residues. Germline V gives CDR1 SGHAT, CDR2 FQNNGV. V dropped 0 bases and J dropped 0 bases, with 20 bases sitting between them. CDR3 nucleotide sequence: TGTGCCAGCAGCTTAGACGATGGGCAGGGTCTAGGCGCAACTAATGAAAAACTGTTTTTT. Translating it yields CASSLDDGQGLGATNEKLFF.

The chain uses TRBV2 and TRBJ2-5; D not resolved. Germline V gene data show CDR1 as SNHLY and CDR2 as FYNNEI. This CDR3 is 12 amino acids long. V was shortened by 9 bases and J by 4 bases, with 12 bases between the two germline ends. The CDR3 here is CASDTFGETQYF. The CDR3 DNA reads as TGTGCCAGTGACACCTTTGGAGAGACCCAGTACTTC.

J is TRBJ1-2 and V is TRBV5-4, with unresolved D. Trimming shortened V by 0 bases and J by 6 bases, and 12 bases separated the two germline ends. Germline V gene lookup returns CDR1 SGHNT and CDR2 YYREEE (reference sequence). This CDR3 spans 14 amino acids. CDR3 residues: CASSLVGRKNGYTF. The CDR3 nucleotides are TGTGCCAGCAGCTTGGTCGGCAGGAAGAATGGCTACACCTTC.

The genes are TRBV7-2 and TRBJ1-5; D uncertain. CDR1 and CDR2 (germline): SGHTA, FQGNSA. Trimming took 5 bases from V and 6 from J, leaving 17 bases between them. This CDR3 is 15 amino acids long. DNA for the CDR3: TGTGCCAGCAGCATCCGCCGGGAGGGAGGTCAGCCCCAGCATTTT. Its translation: CASSIRREGGQPQHF. Variable domain in full (rest from reference TRBV7-2 and TRBJ1-5): GAGVSQSPSNKVTEKGKDVELRCDPISGHTALYWYRQSLGQGLEFLIYFQGNSAPDKSGLPSDRFSAERTGGSVSTLTIQRTQQEDSAVYLCASSIRREGGQPQHFGDGTRLSIL.

This clone was seen a few times. The rearrangement uses TRBV30 and TRBJ2-3; 8 bases agree with TRBD1. Germline CDR1 reads GTSNPN; CDR2 reads SVGIG (reference sequence). CDR3 length: 16 amino acids. Losses at the gene ends were 1 base for V and 1 base for J; bases not matched to a gene: 7. The CDR3 loop reads CAWSEGRGPGTDTQYF. In nucleotides, the CDR3 is TGTGCCTGGAGTGAGGGCAGGGGGCCTGGCACAGATACGCAGTATTTT.